This T cell receptor beta chain was identified during a study of T cell repertoires in aging, cancer and after chemotherapy. Study in general: Donors were grouped into six age bands spanning 30 or younger through 70 or older. Paired samples before and after chemotherapy came from chronic lymphocytic leukemia patients on fludarabine- or bendamustine-based regimens.

TRB rearrangements spanning V, D and J were amplified using mixed TRB-A/B primers. TCRdb re-analysed the multiplex PCR reads in MiXCR, keeping a single row per CDR3 protein. The data hold approximately 5,000 distinct CDR3 sequences, with around 26% observed a single time. Study findings and constraints: No conclusions about immunological memory after chemotherapy can be drawn from the repertoire data.

Note on this clonotype: What it binds is unknown.

Amplification of TCR beta used genomic DNA extracted from peripheral blood. Trimming removed 5 bases at V and 2 bases at J, with 7 bases between. The CDR3 is 12 amino acids. In germline, CDR1 is SEHNR, CDR2 FQNEAQ (reference sequence). The source is a human donor with a blood cancer. This chain joins TRBV7-9 and TRBJ2-7; no definite D call. The sample comprised blood. In DNA form, the CDR3 reads TGTGCCAGCAGCCCTGATGCCTACGAGCAGTACTTC. It yields the protein CASSPDAYEQYF.